The present TCR beta chain was sequenced within a study of cytomegalovirus exposure and HLA in healthy donors. Unmatched junction bases numbered 19, after V lost 4 bases and J lost 3 bases. Germline V lookup: CDR1 SGHNT, CDR2 YYREEE (reference sequence). The CDR3 contains 19 residues. This clone was seen a handful of times. Primers for the PCR totalled 60 Vbeta and 13 Jbeta. Using immunoSEQ multiplex PCR, the repertoire was profiled, and TCRdb retains in-frame clones only, with some absent. The sample lists 100,000 to 150,000 clones; 81% were seen once. The chain joins TRBV5-4 to TRBJ2-7; 10 positions match TRBD2. The source is a man aged 35 to 55 in good health and CMV-seronegative. Sequencing input: PBMCs. The CDR3 nucleotides are TGTGCCAGCAGCCAAGGTAGGGCTAGCGGGAGTCTGGAGATCTACGAGCAGTACTTC. It encodes CASSQGRASGSLEIYEQYF. Drawing the rest from reference TRBV5-4 and TRBJ2-7, the complete variable domain is ETGVTQSPTHLIKTRGQQVTLRCSSQSGHNTVSWYQQALGQGPQFIFQYYREEENGRGNFPPRFSGLQFPNYSSELNVNALELDDSALYLCASSQGRASGSLEIYEQYFGPGTRLTVT.